One sample yielded the 27 T cell receptor beta chains listed below, sequenced in a study of T cells in Graves' hyperthyroidism and ophthalmopathy. RNA transcripts yielded amplified TCR beta CDR3 regions. The HTBI primer set drove a first-round RT-PCR of the TCR CDR3. One entry per CDR3 protein results from TCRdb running MiXCR on the multiplex PCR reads. The sample has approximately 100,000 distinct CDR3 sequences; around 37% are singletons. Sample: peripheral blood or thyroid tissue (not recorded which). Receptor source: a woman aged 25 to 39 with Graves' hyperthyroidism.

To note about this clonotype: The DNA is left out, because the CDR3 cannot be placed on it with certainty; the CDR3 is given as TCRdb lists it. The J gene is TRBJ1-1, the V gene TRBV13; the table's D call of TRBD1 was not tested on the DNA. CDR1 and CDR2 (germline): PRHDT, FYEKMQ (reference sequence). The CDR3 is 21 amino acids in total, end residues counted. The CDR3 reads CASSFYICSSKGGQGALEAFF.

This chain connects TRBV7-2 to TRBJ2-5, with 10 bases that match TRBD1. Germline V gene sequence: CDR1 SGHTA, CDR2 FQGNSA. J was trimmed by 4 bases and V by 5 bases; bases with no gene match: 4. The CDR3 loop spans 14 amino acids. The CDR3 nucleotides are TGTGCCAGCAGCCGGACAGGGGGTGGAGAGACCCAGTACTTC. It translates to CASSRTGGGETQYF.

This clonotype was seen at least ten times. The V gene is TRBV6-5, the J gene TRBJ1-1; TRBD1 is a possible D gene (5 bases). The CDR3 runs to 15 residues. V was cut by 2 bases and J by 8 bases, with 18 bases left in between. CDR1 MNHEY and CDR2 SVGAGI come from the germline V gene. The CDR3 region is CASSYGVSGRREAFF. The CDR3 nucleotides are TGTGCCAGCAGTTACGGTGTATCGGGGCGAAGGGAAGCTTTCTTT.

The chain is built from TRBV6-1 and TRBJ2-3; D is uncertain. The CDR3 loop spans 15 amino acids. Germline lookup yields CDR1 MNHNS and CDR2 SASEGT. Deletions cut 4 bases from V and 0 bases from J, with 11 bases between. The CDR3 coding sequence is TGTGCCAGCAGTGGTTTAGATACTAGCACAGATACGCAGTATTTT. This gives the protein CASSGLDTSTDTQYF.

On this clonotype itself: Being one base from a much bigger clone, this may be a read error. The chain couples TRBV20-1 to TRBJ2-3; D unresolved. CDR3 size: 13 residues. Germline CDR1 and CDR2: DFQATT and SNEGSKA (reference sequence). The CDR3 DNA follows: TGCAGTGCTAGATCGGGCGTCACAGATGCGCAGTATTTT. Translation: CSARSGVTDAQYF.

The table lists this clonotype with many counts. The chain uses TRBV11-2 and TRBJ1-4, with unresolved D. CDR1 is SGHAT and CDR2 is FQNNGV in the germline V gene. The CDR3 is 16 residues long. The germline V and J ends were trimmed by 5 bases and 0 bases, with 13 bases remaining between them. In DNA form, the CDR3 reads TGTGCCAGCAGCCCTCTCAAGTACACAACTAATGAAAAACTGTTTTTT. Residues: CASSPLKYTTNEKLFF.

In this sample, this clonotype turned up many times. J is TRBJ2-5 and V is TRBV9; TRBD1 aligns across 9 bases. The V gene end was trimmed by 3 bases and the J gene end by 5 bases; junction bases not matched to a gene: 8. The CDR3 covers 15 residues. CDR1 SGDLS and CDR2 YYNGEE come from the germline V gene. CDR3 region: CASSATGGSRETQYF. Written as DNA, the CDR3 is TGTGCCAGCAGCGCTACAGGGGGCAGTCGGGAGACCCAGTACTTC.

The chain couples TRBV7-2 to TRBJ2-7; D possibly corresponds to TRBD2 (6 bases). CDR1 is SGHTA and CDR2 is FQGNSA in the germline V gene. The CDR3 is made up of 17 amino acids. Trimming shortened V by 1 base and J by 7 bases, and 23 bases separated the two germline ends. The DNA of the CDR3 is TGTGCCAGCAGCTTAGATGGCGTGGAGGGCGGACTCTATGAGCAGTACTTC. Amino acid sequence: CASSLDGVEGGLYEQYF.

This clonotype was picked up many times. This chain connects TRBV28 to TRBJ2-2; no firm D call. This CDR3 has 14 amino acids. Germline-derived CDR1 and CDR2 are MDHEN and SYDVKM. Deletions cut 4 bases from V and 5 bases from J, with 11 bases between. CDR3 in amino acids: CASSSLSLTGELFF. The DNA of the CDR3 is TGTGCCAGCAGTTCCCTTTCGCTAACCGGGGAGCTGTTTTTT.

This clonotype was seen repeatedly, ten times or more. The genes are TRBV15 and TRBJ2-5; D ambiguous. The germline CDR1 and CDR2 sequences are LNHNV and YYDKDF (reference sequence). This CDR3 is 15 amino acids long. V lost 1 base and J lost 2, with 11 bases in between. Here the CDR3 reads CATSRVIPRQETQYF. CDR3 DNA: TGTGCCACCAGCAGAGTGATCCCTCGACAAGAGACCCAGTACTTC.

This clonotype was seen at least ten times. The chain uses TRBV7-9 and TRBJ2-7, with 8 positions matching TRBD2. CDR3 size: 15 residues. Trimming took 4 bases from V and 4 from J; bases not matched to a gene: 9. The germline gives CDR1 SEHNR, CDR2 FQNEAQ (reference sequence). The DNA of the CDR3 is TGTGCCAGCAGCTCGAATCGGGAGGGCCGATACGAGCAGTACTTC. Translation gives CASSSNREGRYEQYF.

To note about this clonotype: A read error may produce the germline difference seen at one junction end. The chain joins TRBV6-2 or TRBV6-3 to TRBJ2-3; possibly TRBD2 for D (6 bases). This CDR3 is 15 amino acids long. CDR1 and CDR2 (germline): MNHEY, SVGEGT. DNA for the CDR3: TGTGCCAGCAATTACGGGAGAGTTCTCACAGATACGCAGTATTTT. It codes for CASNYGRVLTDTQYF.

This clonotype has at least ten counts. This chain uses TRBV24-1 with TRBJ2-3; TRBD1 matches at 10 bases. V shed 5 bases, J shed 5 bases, and the junction held 12 bases outside the gene matches. Germline loops: CDR1 KGHDR, CDR2 SFDVKD. CDR3 size: 17 residues. The CDR3 DNA follows: TGTGCCACCAGTGGATGGGCACGGGACAGGGGCGGAGATACGCAGTATTTT. This encodes CATSGWARDRGGDTQYF.

As concerns this clonotype: It may be a read error: a sequence one base away is much more abundant. The gene calls are TRBV27 and TRBJ2-7, with D hard to call. V was trimmed by 4 bases and J by 3 bases, leaving 13 bases between them. The germline CDR1 and CDR2 sequences are MNHEY and SMNVEV (reference sequence). This CDR3 has 14 residues. Written as DNA, the CDR3 is TGTGCCAGCAGTTATAGCTGGACCGGCTACGAGCAGTACTTC. Translated: CASSYSWTGYEQYF.

This clonotype appeared many times. The chain combines TRBV20-1 with TRBJ2-7, with D possibly TRBD2 on 5 matching bases. V was pared by 4 bases and J by 3 bases, with 10 bases between. There are 12 residues in the CDR3. Per germline, CDR1 DFQATT and CDR2 SNEGSKA (reference sequence). The chain's CDR3 is CSAKRGIYEQYF. CDR3 DNA: TGCAGTGCTAAGAGAGGGATCTACGAGCAGTACTTC.

Remarks on this clonotype: One end of the junction varies from germline; a read error may be responsible. V usage is TRBV15 and J usage is TRBJ2-7; weak D call: TRBD2 (6 bases). This CDR3 comprises 17 residues. Germline values: CDR1 LNHNV, CDR2 YYDKDF (reference sequence). The chain's CDR3 is CATSREGGGPSSYEQYF. The CDR3 DNA reads TGTGCCACCAGTAGAGAGGGAGGAGGTCCCAGCTCCTACGAGCAGTACTTC.

This clonotype occurred many times. The chain couples TRBV19 to TRBJ1-5; 9 bases align to TRBD1. With 6 bases clipped from V and 3 bases from J, the junction kept 9 bases outside the gene matches. Germline CDR1 LNHDA, CDR2 SQIVND (reference sequence). This CDR3 contains 16 residues. The CDR3 spells CASRARTGVYNQPQHF. The CDR3 DNA follows: TGTGCCAGTAGGGCCAGGACAGGGGTCTACAATCAGCCCCAGCATTTT.

The rearrangement uses TRBV15 and TRBJ2-1; TRBD2 matches 8 bases. Germline V gives CDR1 LNHNV, CDR2 YYDKDF (reference sequence). V trimming: 1 base; J trimming: 5 bases; junction bases outside the gene matches: 1. This CDR3 is 14 amino acids long. The CDR3 DNA reads as TGTGCCACCAGCAGAGTAGCGGGGAACAATGAGCAGTTCTTC. Protein product: CATSRVAGNNEQFF.

This clonotype was counted ten times or more. The V and J genes are TRBV12-3 or TRBV12-4 and TRBJ2-3; 10 bases align to TRBD2. With 2 bases clipped from V and 8 bases from J, the junction kept 4 bases outside the gene matches. The CDR3 sequence is 14 residues long. CDR3 nucleotides: TGTGCCAGCAGTTTAAGGCTAGCGGGAGTTACGCAGTATTTT. Translation: CASSLRLAGVTQYF.

This clonotype has at least ten counts. The chain recombines TRBV20-1 with TRBJ1-5; TRBD1 aligns across 8 bases. Germline V CDR1 and CDR2: DFQATT, SNEGSKA (reference sequence). The ends lost 0 bases at V and 5 bases at J; junction bases unmatched: 9. The CDR3 sequence is 16 residues long. DNA for the CDR3: TGCAGTGCTAGAGAATATGGGACAGGCGGAGATCAGCCCCAGCATTTT. Its protein product is CSAREYGTGGDQPQHF.

This clonotype came up many times. This chain's CDR3 is CASSLGAGPSTDTQYF. The CDR3 coding sequence is TGTGCCAGCAGCTTAGGTGCAGGGCCTAGCACAGATACGCAGTATTTT. The rearrangement links TRBV7-9 to TRBJ2-3, with D tentatively TRBD1 (5 bases). Trimming stripped 1 base from V and 0 bases from J, with 11 bases between. The CDR3 length is 16 residues. Germline values: CDR1 SEHNR, CDR2 FQNEAQ (reference sequence).

This rearrangement joins TRBV5-8 to TRBJ1-2; D remains unclear. V was pared by 0 bases and J by 6 bases, with 9 bases between. CDR1 and CDR2 (germline): SGHTS, YDEGEE. CDR3 size: 13 residues. The CDR3 reads CASSLAGVHGYTF. The CDR3 nucleotides are TGTGCCAGCAGCTTGGCCGGGGTTCATGGCTACACCTTC.

For this clonotype: Possible read error: a much larger clone is one base away. The conserved phenylalanine or tryptophan is not found at the CDR3 terminus, so this likely reflects a read error. The V gene is TRBV19, the J gene TRBJ2-2; D is perhaps TRBD2 (6 bases). The V gene lost 9 bases and the J gene lost 4 bases, with 18 bases spanning the gap. The CDR3 extends over 15 amino acids. Per the germline V gene, CDR1 is LNHDA and CDR2 is SQIVND (reference sequence). The CDR3 DNA reads as TGTGCCAGCAGGGAATCGGGACTCGGCACCGGGGAGCTGTTTCTT. Translation: CASRESGLGTGELFL.

Note on this clonotype: The junction and the germline gene differ at one end; a read error may be behind it. The chain joins TRBV27 to TRBJ1-6; 7 nucleotides agree with TRBD1. Germline loops: CDR1 MNHEY, CDR2 SMNVEV (reference sequence). This CDR3 region has 16 residues. DNA of the CDR3: TGTGCCAGCAGTCCACAGGGGATCTCCTATAATTCACCCCACCACTTT. As protein: CASSPQGISYNSPHHF.

At least ten counts were recorded for this clonotype. The chain uses TRBV4-2 and TRBJ2-7; the D is unclear. The CDR3 totals 14 residues. The germline V gene has CDR1 LGHNA and CDR2 YNFKEQ. The ends were cut back, 4 bases at V and 5 bases at J, with 15 bases in the middle. The CDR3 protein is CASSRTTGRDEQYF. CDR3 sequence (DNA): TGTGCCAGCAGCCGGACGACCGGCCGTGACGAGCAGTACTTC.

The gene calls are TRBV5-6 and TRBJ1-2; D is uncertain. The CDR3 covers 14 residues. In germline, CDR1 is SGHDT, CDR2 YYEEEE. Trimming stripped 4 bases from V and 12 bases from J, with 22 bases between. CDR3 coding DNA: TGTGCCAGCAGCACCCCCGGACGGTACTCTGGAAACACCTTC. This codes for CASSTPGRYSGNTF.

The rearrangement links TRBV7-9 to TRBJ2-5, with 7 bases that match TRBD1. The CDR3 totals 15 residues. Trimming at V came to 5 bases and at J to 1 base, leaving 7 bases not matched to a gene. CDR1 and CDR2 (germline): SEHNR, FQNEAQ (reference sequence). CDR3 nucleotide sequence: TGTGCCAGCAGCCAAGAAGACAGGGTCCAAGAGACCCAGTACTTC. Translation: CASSQEDRVQETQYF.